One T cell receptor beta chain is described in this entry. No antigen is known for it. TCRdb passed the 5' RACE reads through MiXCR, listing each CDR3 protein once. Here the sample spans tens of thousands of distinct CDR3 sequences, about 7% being singletons. These data are taken from a study of CD8 T cells in ankylosing spondylitis. Per germline, CDR1 SGHNT and CDR2 YYREEE (reference sequence). The CDR3 is made up of 17 amino acids. Trimming stripped 4 bases from V and 7 bases from J, with 21 bases between. Study-wide results and limits: Reportedly, matched ankylosing spondylitis synovial fluid was significantly enriched for disease-linked clones.

Sequenced input: blood, either unsorted or a sorted T cell fraction (not recorded which). V is TRBV5-4 and J is TRBJ1-6; TRBD1 is a possible D gene (5 bases). This receptor was taken from a male donor with ankylosing spondylitis or in good health (not recorded which). Written as DNA, the CDR3 is TGTGCCAGCAGCCCGGGACTCTCTTCCCAGCGGAATTCACCCCTCCACTTT. Amino acids: CASSPGLSSQRNSPLHF.